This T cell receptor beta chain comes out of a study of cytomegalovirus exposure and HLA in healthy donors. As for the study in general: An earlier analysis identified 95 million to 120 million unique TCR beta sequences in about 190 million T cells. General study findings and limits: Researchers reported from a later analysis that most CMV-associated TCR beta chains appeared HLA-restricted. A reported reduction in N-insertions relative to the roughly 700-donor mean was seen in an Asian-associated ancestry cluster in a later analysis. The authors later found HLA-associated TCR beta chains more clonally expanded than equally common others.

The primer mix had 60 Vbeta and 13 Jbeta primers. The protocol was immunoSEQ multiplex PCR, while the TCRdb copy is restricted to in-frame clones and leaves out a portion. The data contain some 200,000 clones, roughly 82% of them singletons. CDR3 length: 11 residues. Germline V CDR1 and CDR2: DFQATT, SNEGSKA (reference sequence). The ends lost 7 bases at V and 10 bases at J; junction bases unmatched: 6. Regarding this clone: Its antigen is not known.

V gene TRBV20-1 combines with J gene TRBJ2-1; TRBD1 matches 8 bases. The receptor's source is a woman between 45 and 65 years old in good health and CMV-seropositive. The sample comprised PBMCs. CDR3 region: CSVRQGWEQFF. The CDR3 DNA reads TGCAGTGTCCGACAGGGGTGGGAGCAGTTCTTC.